The rows below give T cell receptor beta chains drawn from one sample of a study of cytomegalovirus exposure and HLA in healthy donors. Method: immunoSEQ multiplex PCR; TCRdb's copy keeps in-frame clones and lacks some. Here the sample spans under 130,000 clones, under 85% being singletons. Material: PBMCs. The receptor source for this set is a man aged 25-45 years in good health and CMV-seronegative. Both conserved end residues are part of each CDR3. The D gene is left open where the match is weak. The size of a clone is reported for some rows only, either as once, few or many, or as a class for expanded clones.

TRBD2,TRBJ2-3,few,TRBV28,TGTGCCAGCGAGTTAGTAGCGGGAGGGGACACAGATACGCAGTATTTT,CASELVAGGDTDTQYF
TRBD2,TRBJ2-1,few,TRBV7-7,TGTGCCAGCAGCACTGGACTAGCGGGTGAGCAGTTCTTC,CASSTGLAGEQFF
NA,TRBJ2-1,few,TRBV7-8,TGTGCCAGCAGCTTAGTCCCGGCCTACCCGGGCTCCTACAATGAGCAGTTCTTC,CASSLVPAYPGSYNEQFF
NA,TRBJ1-5,NA,TRBV6-5,TGTGCCAGCAGCAATTCAGAGAGGTGGCAGCCCCAGCATTTT,CASSNSERWQPQHF
NA,TRBJ2-1,few,TRBV28,TGTGCCAGCAGTTTATTTACAGGGAGCGATGAGCAGTTCTTC,CASSLFTGSDEQFF
TRBD1,TRBJ1-1,NA,TRBV18,TGTGCCAGCTCATCTAGGGGGCGCCTGGATACTGAAGCTTTCTTT,CASSSRGRLDTEAFF
NA,TRBJ1-6,NA,TRBV4-3,TGCGCCAGCAGCCGAGCAGGATCCAGTAATTCACCCCTCCACTTT,CASSRAGSSNSPLHF
NA,TRBJ1-1,NA,TRBV7-9,TGTTCCAGCAGCTTCAGGGAGAACACTGAAGCTTTCTTT,CSSSFRENTEAFF
NA,TRBJ2-7,NA,TRBV15,TGTGCCACCAGCAGAGATCTCGTAGAAATCCACGAGCAGTACTTC,CATSRDLVEIHEQYF
NA,TRBJ2-2,NA,TRBV4-1,TGCGCCAGCAGCCAAGACCTAGCGTTCCGCGGGGAGCTGTTTTTT,CASSQDLAFRGELFF
NA,TRBJ2-1,NA,TRBV6-4,TGTGCCAGCAGCGCGGTTAGGGGGGGTGAGCAGTTCTTC,CASSAVRGGEQFF
NA,TRBJ2-1,NA,TRBV14,TGTGCCAGCAGCCCCCCCCGGTGGAATGAGCAGTTCTTC,CASSPPRWNEQFF
TRBD2,TRBJ2-3,NA,TRBV7-6,TGTGCCAGCAGCTTAGATGCTAGCGGGAGGGCCGGAGATACGCAGTATTTT,CASSLDASGRAGDTQYF